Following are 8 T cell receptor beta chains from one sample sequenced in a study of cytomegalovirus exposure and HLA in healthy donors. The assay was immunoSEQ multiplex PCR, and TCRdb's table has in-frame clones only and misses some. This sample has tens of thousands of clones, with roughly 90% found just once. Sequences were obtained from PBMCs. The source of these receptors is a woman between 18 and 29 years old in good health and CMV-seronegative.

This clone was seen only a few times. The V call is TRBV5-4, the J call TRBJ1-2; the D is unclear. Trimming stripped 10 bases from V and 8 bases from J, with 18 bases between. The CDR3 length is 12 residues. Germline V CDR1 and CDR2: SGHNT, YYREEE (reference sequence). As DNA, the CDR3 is TGTGCCGGAGTGAGCGGACTAGGAGGCTACACCTTC. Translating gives CAGVSGLGGYTF.

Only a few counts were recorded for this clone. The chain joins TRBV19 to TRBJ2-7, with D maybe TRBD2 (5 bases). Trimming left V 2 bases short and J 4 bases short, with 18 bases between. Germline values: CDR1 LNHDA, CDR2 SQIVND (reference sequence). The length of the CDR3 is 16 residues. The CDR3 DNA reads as TGTGCCAGTAGTATAAGTCTGACCGATCCGGGATACGAGCAGTACTTC. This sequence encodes CASSISLTDPGYEQYF.

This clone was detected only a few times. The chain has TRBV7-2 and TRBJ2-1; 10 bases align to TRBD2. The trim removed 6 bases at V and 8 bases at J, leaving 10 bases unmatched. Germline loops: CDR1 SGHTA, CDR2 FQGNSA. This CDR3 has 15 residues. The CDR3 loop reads CASRRSGGAGDEQFF. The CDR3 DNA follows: TGTGCCAGCAGACGCAGCGGGGGGGCGGGAGATGAGCAGTTCTTC.

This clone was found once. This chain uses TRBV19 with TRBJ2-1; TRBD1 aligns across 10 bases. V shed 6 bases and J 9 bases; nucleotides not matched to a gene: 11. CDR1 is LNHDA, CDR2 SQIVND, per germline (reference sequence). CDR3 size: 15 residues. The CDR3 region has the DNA TGTGCCAGTAGCTTCGCCGGGACAGGGGTTGGTGAGCAGTTCTTC. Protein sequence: CASSFAGTGVGEQFF. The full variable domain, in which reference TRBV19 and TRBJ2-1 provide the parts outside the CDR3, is DGGITQSPKYLFRKEGQNVTLSCEQNLNHDAMYWYRQDPGQGLRLIYYSQIVNDFQKGDIAEGYSVSREKKESFPLTVTSAQKNPTAFYLCASSFAGTGVGEQFFGPGTRLTVL.

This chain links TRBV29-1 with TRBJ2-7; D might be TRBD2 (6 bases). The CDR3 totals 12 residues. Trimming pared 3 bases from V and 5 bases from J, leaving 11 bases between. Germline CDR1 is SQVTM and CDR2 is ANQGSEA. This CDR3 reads CSVEVTGDEQYF. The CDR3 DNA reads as TGCAGCGTTGAGGTAACGGGGGACGAGCAGTACTTC.

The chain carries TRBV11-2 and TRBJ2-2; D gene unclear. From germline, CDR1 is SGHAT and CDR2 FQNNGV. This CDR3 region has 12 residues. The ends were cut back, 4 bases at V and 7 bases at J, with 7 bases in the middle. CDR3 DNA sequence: TGTGCCAGCAGCTCGGTCATCGGGGAGCTGTTTTTT. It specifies CASSSVIGELFF.

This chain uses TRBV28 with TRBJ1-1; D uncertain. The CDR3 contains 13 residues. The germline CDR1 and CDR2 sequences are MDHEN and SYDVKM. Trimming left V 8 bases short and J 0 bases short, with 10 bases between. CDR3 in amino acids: CASSAHMNTEAFF. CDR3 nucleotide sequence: TGTGCCAGCTCTGCACACATGAACACTGAAGCTTTCTTT.

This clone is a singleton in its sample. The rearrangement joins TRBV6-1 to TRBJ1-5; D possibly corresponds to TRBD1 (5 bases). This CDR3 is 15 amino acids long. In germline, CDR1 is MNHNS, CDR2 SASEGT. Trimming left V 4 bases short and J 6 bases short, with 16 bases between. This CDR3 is CASSGYRSVGQPQHF. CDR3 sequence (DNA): TGTGCCAGCAGTGGCTACAGGAGTGTGGGTCAGCCCCAGCATTTT.